The sequence of this T cell receptor beta chain was determined in a study of blood T cell repertoires in COVID-19. Profiled with immunoSEQ multiplex PCR; TCRdb holds only in-frame clones, not every one. The sample has fewer than 350,000 clones; about nine tenths are singletons. The CDR3 covers 16 residues. CDR1 and CDR2 (germline): SEHNR, FQNEAQ (reference sequence). The V end lost 5 bases, the J end lost 3 bases, and 19 bases lay between the germline ends. J is TRBJ1-2 and V is TRBV7-9, with D possibly TRBD1 on 6 matching bases. The sequence derives from a woman aged 25 to 39 who had been exposed to COVID-19. Sequenced material: PBMCs or T cells enriched from blood (not recorded which). CDR3 region: CASSKEPRTVYYGYTF. DNA for the CDR3: TGTGCCAGCAGCAAAGAGCCCCGGACAGTATACTATGGCTACACCTTC.